This T cell receptor (beta chain) appears in the sequencing data of a study of regulatory T cells in long-lasting Graves disease. Time point given: newly diagnosed GD, antithyroid drugs for less than 3 months. The authors made the TCR library using RNA they extracted from PBMCs. This clonotype was recorded at least ten times. With iRepertoire HTBI primers and Arm-PCR of CDR3 regions, TCR beta libraries were built. MiXCR, applied by TCRdb to the multiplex PCR reads, yields one record per CDR3 protein. The repertoire holds some 370,000 distinct CDR3 sequences, with 10% to 15% as singletons. The V and J ends lost 0 bases and 6 bases respectively, with 11 bases between them. This CDR3 contains 15 residues. Germline CDR1 is SNHLY and CDR2 is FYNNEI. The same data also went into a second study, on T cells in Graves' hyperthyroidism and ophthalmopathy. That work contributes: Primed by the HTBI set, a first-round RT-PCR was run on the TCR CDR3. Patients with ophthalmopathy were separated from those with stable hyperthyroidism by a 13 V-J model.

The sequencing here drew on peripheral blood mononuclear cells (PBMCs), taken at new diagnosis, from a patient treated with antithyroid drugs. The chain employs TRBV2 and TRBJ2-2; a possible D gene is TRBD1 (6 bases). This sequence originates from a woman between 18 and 30 years old with Graves disease. The CDR3 DNA reads as TGTGCCAGCAGTGAAGCGGGGGCTCGATCCGGGGAGCTGTTTTTT. Translated, it gives CASSEAGARSGELFF.